What follows are 10 T cell receptor beta chains derived from one specimen sequenced in a study of blood T cell repertoires in COVID-19. The method was immunoSEQ multiplex PCR; TCRdb's version includes in-frame clones alone and lacks a portion of them. The data show a few hundred thousand clones, around 87% seen once. Sequencing was performed on PBMCs or T cells enriched from blood (not recorded which). These receptors were taken from a young woman with acute COVID-19.

The V call is TRBV18, the J call TRBJ1-4; D call uncertain. The CDR3 extends over 15 amino acids. Trimming stripped 3 bases from V and 4 bases from J, with 12 bases between. The germline V gene has CDR1 KGHSH and CDR2 LQKENI. The CDR3 protein is CASSPSGTFNEKLFF. CDR3 in DNA: TGTGCCAGCTCACCTTCAGGAACGTTTAATGAAAAACTGTTTTTT.

The V and J genes are TRBV11-3 and TRBJ1-1; no firm D call. V was trimmed by 5 bases and J by 1 base, leaving 8 bases between them. The CDR3 is 13 residues long. The germline V gene has CDR1 SGHNT and CDR2 YENEEA. CDR3: CASSGPGNTEAFF. The DNA of the CDR3 is TGTGCCAGCAGCGGCCCTGGGAACACTGAAGCTTTCTTT.

The V gene is TRBV28, the J gene TRBJ2-5; 7 positions match TRBD1. Germline CDR1 and CDR2: MDHEN and SYDVKM. The junction had 12 bases not matched to a gene; V was cut back by 7 bases and J by 1 base. This CDR3 has 16 amino acids. CDR3 coding DNA: TGTGCCAGCACTTCCCTAGGGGCAGGGGGCCAAGAGACCCAGTACTTC. This translates into CASTSLGAGGQETQYF. The full variable domain, rest sourced from reference TRBV28 and TRBJ2-5, is DVKVTQSSRYLVKRTGEKVFLECVQDMDHENMFWYRQDPGLGLRLIYFSYDVKMKEKGDIPEGYSVSREKKERFSLILESASTNQTSMYLCASTSLGAGGQETQYFGPGTRLLVL.

A word on this clone: One end of the junction fails to match germline, which may point to a read error. This chain joins TRBV6-2 or TRBV6-3 and TRBJ2-7; D possibly corresponds to TRBD2 (7 bases). The V gene's germline CDR1 is MNHEY and CDR2 SVGEGT. This CDR3 contains 13 residues. The CDR3, as DNA: TGTGCCAGCAGCTGGGGGGGCTCCAACGAGCAGTACTTC. Translation gives CASSWGGSNEQYF.

V is TRBV6-4 and J is TRBJ2-2; no clear D. The germline V gene has CDR1 MRHNA and CDR2 SNTAGT. The CDR3 sequence is 15 residues long. V shed 6 bases and J shed 1 base, with 12 bases lying between them. This CDR3 reads CASSPSILNTGELFF. The CDR3, as DNA: TGTGCCAGCAGCCCGTCTATATTGAACACCGGGGAGCTGTTTTTT.

A note on this clone: In the same sample, other DNA sequences code for this CDR3. This chain joins TRBV7-9 and TRBJ1-1, with TRBD1 as a possible D gene (5 bases). The CDR3 runs to 14 residues. CDR1 SEHNR and CDR2 FQNEAQ come from the germline V gene (reference sequence). Trimming stripped 1 base from V and 1 base from J, with 7 bases between. The CDR3 sequence is CASSLVGGNTEAFF. CDR3 nucleotide sequence: TGTGCCAGCAGCTTAGTCGGGGGGAACACTGAAGCTTTCTTT.

The chain joins TRBV6-1 to TRBJ2-1; possibly TRBD2 for D (6 bases). Germline V gene lookup returns CDR1 MNHNS and CDR2 SASEGT. This CDR3 spans 16 amino acids. The germline V and J ends were trimmed by 1 base and 3 bases, with 13 bases remaining between them. In DNA form, the CDR3 reads TGTGCCAGCAGTGAAGAACTAGCAGCACGCTACAATGAGCAGTTCTTC. As protein: CASSEELAARYNEQFF.

This chain links TRBV10-3 with TRBJ2-7; 12 nucleotides line up with TRBD2. CDR3 size: 16 residues. V trimming: 5 bases; J trimming: 3 bases; junction bases outside the gene matches: 8. CDR1 ENHRY and CDR2 SYGVKD come from the germline V gene. The CDR3 protein is CAISRTSGMLNYEQYF. The CDR3 DNA is TGTGCCATCAGTAGGACTAGCGGGATGTTAAACTACGAGCAGTACTTC.

The chain has TRBV5-1 and TRBJ2-7; the match to TRBD1 covers 8 bases. J lost 6 bases, V lost 4 bases, and 6 bases had no gene match. CDR3 length: 13 residues. Germline V gives CDR1 SGHRS, CDR2 YFSETQ. The CDR3 loop reads CASSGTGLSEQYF. The CDR3, as DNA: TGCGCCAGCAGCGGGACAGGACTATCCGAGCAGTACTTC.

This rearrangement joins TRBV18 to TRBJ2-7; TRBD1 might be the D (7 bases). The CDR3 consists of 13 residues. V was shortened by 4 bases and J by 5 bases, with 12 bases between the two germline ends. CDR1 and CDR2 from the germline V gene are KGHSH and LQKENI. CDR3 in DNA: TGTGCCAGCTCACAAGCAGGGGGGAACGAGCAGTACTTC. This sequence encodes CASSQAGGNEQYF.